This T cell receptor (beta chain) was sequenced for a study of post-analysis software for immune sequencing data. TCR beta cDNA libraries included unique molecular identifiers. Via MiXCR, TCRdb re-called the PCR reads, giving one row per CDR3 protein. The data hold 650,000 to 850,000 distinct CDR3 sequences, with approximately 44% observed a single time. The CDR3 covers 15 residues. In germline, CDR1 is PRHDT, CDR2 FYEKMQ (reference sequence). Remarks on this clonotype: The antigen remains unidentified.

Study-level points and caveats: In patients, five TRBV segments were more frequent than in controls, with TRBV5-6, TRBV5-1 and TRBV20-1 among them. Samples made in the same batch grouped tightly together by F measure.

Sequencing input: blood. The chain employs TRBV13 and TRBJ2-5, with 9 positions matching TRBD2. TRBJ2-7 explains the end of the DNA better; the J call may be wrong. This sequence was found in a girl aged 10 to 17 with multiple sclerosis. As DNA, the CDR3 is TGTGCCAGCAGCTCCAGACTAGCGGAACGTTACGAGCAGTACTTC. This encodes CASSSRLAERYEQYF.